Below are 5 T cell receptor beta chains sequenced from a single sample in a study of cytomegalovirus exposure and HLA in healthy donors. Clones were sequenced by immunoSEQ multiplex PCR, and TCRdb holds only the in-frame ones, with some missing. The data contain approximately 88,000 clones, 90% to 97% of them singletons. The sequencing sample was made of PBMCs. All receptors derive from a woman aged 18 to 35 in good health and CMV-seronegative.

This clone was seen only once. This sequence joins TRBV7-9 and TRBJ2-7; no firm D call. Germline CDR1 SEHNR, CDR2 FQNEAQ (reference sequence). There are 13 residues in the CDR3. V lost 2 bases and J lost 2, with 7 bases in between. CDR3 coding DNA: TGTGCCAGCAGCTTACCGCAGGCCTACGAGCAGTACTTC. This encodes CASSLPQAYEQYF.

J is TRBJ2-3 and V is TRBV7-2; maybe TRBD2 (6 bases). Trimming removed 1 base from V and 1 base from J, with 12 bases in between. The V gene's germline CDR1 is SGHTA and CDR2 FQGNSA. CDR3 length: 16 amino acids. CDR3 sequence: CASSLVGGGGTDTQYF. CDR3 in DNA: TGTGCCAGCAGCTTAGTCGGCGGAGGGGGCACAGATACGCAGTATTTT.

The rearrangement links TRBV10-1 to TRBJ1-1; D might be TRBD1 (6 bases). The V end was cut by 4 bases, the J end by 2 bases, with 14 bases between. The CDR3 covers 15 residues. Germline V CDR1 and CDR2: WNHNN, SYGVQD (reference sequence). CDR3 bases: TGCGCCAGCAGTGCCAAGACAGGCGGAAACACTGAAGCTTTCTTT. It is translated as CASSAKTGGNTEAFF.

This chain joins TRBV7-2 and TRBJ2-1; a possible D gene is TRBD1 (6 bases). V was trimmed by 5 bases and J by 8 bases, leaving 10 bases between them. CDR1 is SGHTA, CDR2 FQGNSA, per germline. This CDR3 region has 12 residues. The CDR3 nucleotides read TGTGCCAGCAGCCTACAGGGTTATGAGCAGTTCTTC. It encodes CASSLQGYEQFF.

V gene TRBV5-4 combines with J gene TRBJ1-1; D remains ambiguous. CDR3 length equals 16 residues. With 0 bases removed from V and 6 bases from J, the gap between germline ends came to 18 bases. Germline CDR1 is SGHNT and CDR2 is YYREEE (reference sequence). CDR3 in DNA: TGTGCCAGCAGCTTGGAGGCAGGATTCACGATCGCTGAAGCTTTCTTT. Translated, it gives CASSLEAGFTIAEAFF.